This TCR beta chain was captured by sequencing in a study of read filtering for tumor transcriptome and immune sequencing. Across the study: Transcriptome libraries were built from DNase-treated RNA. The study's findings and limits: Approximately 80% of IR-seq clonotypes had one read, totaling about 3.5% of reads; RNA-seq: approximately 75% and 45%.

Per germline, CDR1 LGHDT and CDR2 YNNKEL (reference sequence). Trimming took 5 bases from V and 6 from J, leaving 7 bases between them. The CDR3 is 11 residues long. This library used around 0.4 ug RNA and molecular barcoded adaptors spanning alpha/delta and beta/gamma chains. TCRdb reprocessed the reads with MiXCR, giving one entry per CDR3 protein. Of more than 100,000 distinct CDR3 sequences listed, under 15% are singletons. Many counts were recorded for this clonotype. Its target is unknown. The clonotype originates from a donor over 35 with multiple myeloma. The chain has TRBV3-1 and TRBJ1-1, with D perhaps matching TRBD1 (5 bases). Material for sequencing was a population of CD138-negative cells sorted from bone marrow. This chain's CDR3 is CASSSQAEAFF. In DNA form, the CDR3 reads TGTGCCAGCAGCTCACAGGCTGAAGCTTTCTTT. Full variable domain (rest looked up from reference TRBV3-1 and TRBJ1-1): DTAVSQTPKYLVTQMGNDKSIKCEQNLGHDTMYWYKQDSKKFLKIMFSYNNKELIINETVPNRFSPKSPDKAHLNLHINSLELGDSAVYFCASSSQAEAFFGQGTRLTVV.